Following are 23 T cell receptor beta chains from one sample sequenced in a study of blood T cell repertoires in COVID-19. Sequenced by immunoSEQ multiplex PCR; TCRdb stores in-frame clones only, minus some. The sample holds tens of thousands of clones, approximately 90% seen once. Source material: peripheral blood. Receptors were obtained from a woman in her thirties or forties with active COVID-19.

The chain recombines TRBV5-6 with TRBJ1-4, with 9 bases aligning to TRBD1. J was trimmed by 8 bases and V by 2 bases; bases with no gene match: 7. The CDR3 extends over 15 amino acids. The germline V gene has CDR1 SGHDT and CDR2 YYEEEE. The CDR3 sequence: CASSFWAGTGEKLFF. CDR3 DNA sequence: TGTGCCAGCAGCTTTTGGGCCGGGACAGGGGAAAAACTGTTTTTT.

CDR3 DNA: TGTGCCAGCAGCCAAGAGAGGACAGGGGCGGGAGATACGCAGTATTTT. It encodes CASSQERTGAGDTQYF. The chain carries TRBV3-1 (or the pseudogene TRBV3-2) and TRBJ2-3, with 9 nucleotides matching TRBD1. The CDR3 spans 16 residues. Trimming removed 0 bases from V and 5 bases from J; junction bases left unmatched: 6. Per the germline V gene, CDR1 is LGHDT and CDR2 is YNNKEL (reference sequence).

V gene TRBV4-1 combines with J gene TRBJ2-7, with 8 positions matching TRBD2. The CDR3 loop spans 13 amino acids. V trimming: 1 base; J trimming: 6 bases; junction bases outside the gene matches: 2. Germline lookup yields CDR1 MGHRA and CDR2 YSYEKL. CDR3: CASSQGRGGEQYF. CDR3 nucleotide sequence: TGCGCCAGCAGCCAAGGCCGGGGGGGCGAGCAGTACTTC.

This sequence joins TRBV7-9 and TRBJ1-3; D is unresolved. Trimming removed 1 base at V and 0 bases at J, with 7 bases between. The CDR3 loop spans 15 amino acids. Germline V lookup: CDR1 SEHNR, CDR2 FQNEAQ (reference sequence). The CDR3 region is CASSLGEYSGNTIYF. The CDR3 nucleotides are TGTGCCAGCAGCTTAGGAGAATACTCTGGAAACACCATATATTTT. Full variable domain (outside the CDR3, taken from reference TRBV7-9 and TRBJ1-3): DTGVSQNPRHKITKRGQNVTFRCDPISEHNRLYWYRQTLGQGPEFLTYFQNEAQLEKSRLLSDRFSAERPKGSFSTLEIQRTEQGDSAMYLCASSLGEYSGNTIYFGEGSWLTVV.

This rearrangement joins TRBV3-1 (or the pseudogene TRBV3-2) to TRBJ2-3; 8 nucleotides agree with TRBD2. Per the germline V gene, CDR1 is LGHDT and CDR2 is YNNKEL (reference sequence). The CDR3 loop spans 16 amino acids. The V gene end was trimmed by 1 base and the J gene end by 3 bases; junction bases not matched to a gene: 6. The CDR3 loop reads CASSQGPGGNTDTQYF. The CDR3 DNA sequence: TGTGCCAGCAGCCAAGGCCCGGGGGGGAATACAGATACGCAGTATTTT.

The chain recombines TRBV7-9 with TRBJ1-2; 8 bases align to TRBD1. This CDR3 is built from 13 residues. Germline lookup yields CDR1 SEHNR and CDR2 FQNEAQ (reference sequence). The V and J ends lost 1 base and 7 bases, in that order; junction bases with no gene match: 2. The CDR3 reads CASSLGTGSGYTF. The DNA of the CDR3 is TGTGCCAGCAGCTTAGGGACAGGGAGTGGCTACACCTTC.

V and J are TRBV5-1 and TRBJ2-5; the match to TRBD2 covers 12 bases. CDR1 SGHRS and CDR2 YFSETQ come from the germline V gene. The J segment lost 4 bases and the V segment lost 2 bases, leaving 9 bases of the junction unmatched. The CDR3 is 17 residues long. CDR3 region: CASSFVPSGGARETQYF. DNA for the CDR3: TGCGCCAGCAGCTTTGTGCCTAGCGGGGGGGCCCGAGAGACCCAGTACTTC.

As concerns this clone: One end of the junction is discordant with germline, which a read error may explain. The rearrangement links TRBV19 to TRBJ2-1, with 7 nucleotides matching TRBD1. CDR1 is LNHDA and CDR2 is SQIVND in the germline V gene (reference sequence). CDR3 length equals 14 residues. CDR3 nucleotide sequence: TGTGCCAGTACCGACAGGGTTGGGTCCCAATCGGGGATCTTC. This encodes CASTDRVGSQSGIF.

CDR3 sequence reads: CASSPRAGWNTGELFF. In nucleotides, the CDR3 is TGTGCCAGCTCACCCCGGGCGGGGTGGAACACCGGGGAGCTGTTTTTT. The V gene is TRBV18, the J gene TRBJ2-2, with D perhaps matching TRBD2 (6 bases). This CDR3 is built from 16 residues. V shed 3 bases and J shed 1 base, with 12 bases lying between them. The germline V gene encodes CDR1 KGHSH and CDR2 LQKENI.

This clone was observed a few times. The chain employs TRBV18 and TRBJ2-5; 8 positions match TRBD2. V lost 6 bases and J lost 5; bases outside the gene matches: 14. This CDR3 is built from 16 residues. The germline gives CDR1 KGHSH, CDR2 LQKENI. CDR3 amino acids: CASSPGGASARETQYF. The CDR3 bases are TGTGCCAGCTCCCCCGGGGGGGCGAGCGCAAGGGAGACCCAGTACTTC. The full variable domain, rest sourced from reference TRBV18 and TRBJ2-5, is NAGVMQNPRHLVRRRGQEARLRCSPMKGHSHVYWYRQLPEEGLKFMVYLQKENIIDESGMPKERFSAEFPKEGPSILRIQQVVRGDSAAYFCASSPGGASARETQYFGPGTRLLVL.

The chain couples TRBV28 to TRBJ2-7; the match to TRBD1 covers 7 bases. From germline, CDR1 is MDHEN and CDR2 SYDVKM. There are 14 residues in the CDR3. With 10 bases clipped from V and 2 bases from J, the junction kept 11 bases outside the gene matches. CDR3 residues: CANPRQGKTYEQYF. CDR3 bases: TGTGCCAACCCACGACAGGGAAAAACCTACGAGCAGTACTTC.

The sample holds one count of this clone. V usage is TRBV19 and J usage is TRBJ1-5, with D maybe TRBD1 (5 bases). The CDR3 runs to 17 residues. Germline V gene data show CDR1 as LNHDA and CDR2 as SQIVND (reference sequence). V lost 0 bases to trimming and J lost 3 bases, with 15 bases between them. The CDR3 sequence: CASSIDLAGILNQPQHF. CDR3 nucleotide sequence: TGTGCCAGTAGTATAGATTTGGCAGGGATACTCAATCAGCCCCAGCATTTT.

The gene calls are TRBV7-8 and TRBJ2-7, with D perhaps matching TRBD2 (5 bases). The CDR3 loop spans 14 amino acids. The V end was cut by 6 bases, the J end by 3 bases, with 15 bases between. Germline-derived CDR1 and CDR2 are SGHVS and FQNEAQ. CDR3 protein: CASRVDRGNYEQYF. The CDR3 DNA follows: TGTGCCAGCAGGGTAGATCGGGGAAACTACGAGCAGTACTTC.

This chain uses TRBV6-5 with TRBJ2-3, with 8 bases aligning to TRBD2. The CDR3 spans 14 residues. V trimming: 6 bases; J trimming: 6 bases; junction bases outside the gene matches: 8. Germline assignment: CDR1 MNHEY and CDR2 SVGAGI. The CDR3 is CASSLGLEEDTQYF. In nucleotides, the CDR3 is TGTGCCAGCAGCCTGGGACTAGAAGAGGATACGCAGTATTTT.

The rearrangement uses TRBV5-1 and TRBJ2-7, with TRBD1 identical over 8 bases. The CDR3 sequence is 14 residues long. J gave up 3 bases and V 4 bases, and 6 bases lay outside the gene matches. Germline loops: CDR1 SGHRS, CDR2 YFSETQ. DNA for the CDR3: TGCGCCAGCAGCGCCGGACAGGGAAGCTACGAGCAGTACTTC. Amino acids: CASSAGQGSYEQYF.

The CDR3 protein is CASSESRQGAGDTQYF. The CDR3 DNA reads TGTGCCAGCAGTGAAAGCCGACAGGGGGCTGGAGATACGCAGTATTTT. The chain uses TRBV2 and TRBJ2-3, with 10 bases matching TRBD1. With V trimmed by 2 bases and J by 5 bases, 7 bases remained unmatched. Germline assignment: CDR1 SNHLY and CDR2 FYNNEI. The CDR3 sequence is 16 residues long.

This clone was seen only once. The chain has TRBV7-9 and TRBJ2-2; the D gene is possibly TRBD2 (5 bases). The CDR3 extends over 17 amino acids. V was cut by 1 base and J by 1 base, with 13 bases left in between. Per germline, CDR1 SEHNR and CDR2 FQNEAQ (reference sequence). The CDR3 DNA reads TGTGCCAGCAGCTTAGGTTCCGCTAGCAGGAACACCGGGGAGCTGTTTTTT. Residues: CASSLGSASRNTGELFF.

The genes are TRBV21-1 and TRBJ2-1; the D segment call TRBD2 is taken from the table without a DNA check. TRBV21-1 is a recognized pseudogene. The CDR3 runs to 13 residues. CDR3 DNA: TGTGCCAGCACGGCTAGTTGGCTCCATGAGCAGTTCTTC. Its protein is CASTASWLHEQFF.

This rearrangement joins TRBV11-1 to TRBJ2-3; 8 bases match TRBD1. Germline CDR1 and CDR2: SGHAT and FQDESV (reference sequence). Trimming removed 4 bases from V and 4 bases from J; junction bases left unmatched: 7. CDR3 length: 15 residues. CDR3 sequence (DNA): TGTGCCAGCAGCTCGGACAGGGCGGTTCCAGATACGCAGTATTTT. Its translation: CASSSDRAVPDTQYF.

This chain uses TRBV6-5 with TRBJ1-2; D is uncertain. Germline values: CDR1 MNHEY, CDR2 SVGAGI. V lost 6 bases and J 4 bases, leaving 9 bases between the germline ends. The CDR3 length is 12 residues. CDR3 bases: TGTGCCAGCAGGTCTCCGGGCTATGGCTACACCTTC. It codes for CASRSPGYGYTF.

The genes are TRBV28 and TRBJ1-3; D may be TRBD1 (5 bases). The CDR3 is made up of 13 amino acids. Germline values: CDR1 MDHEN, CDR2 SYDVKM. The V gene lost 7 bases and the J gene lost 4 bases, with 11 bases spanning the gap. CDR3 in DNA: TGTGCCAGCAACCGGGGGTCCGGAAACACCATATATTTT. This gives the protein CASNRGSGNTIYF.

The CDR3 loop is CASSLRGPAVGTEAFF. CDR3 in DNA: TGTGCCAGCAGCCTAAGAGGTCCGGCAGTGGGTACTGAAGCTTTCTTT. J is TRBJ1-1 and V is TRBV3-1 (or the pseudogene TRBV3-2); unclear D gene. V shed 4 bases and J shed 5 bases, with 20 bases lying between them. The CDR3 runs 16 residues. From germline, CDR1 is LGHDT and CDR2 YNNKEL (reference sequence).

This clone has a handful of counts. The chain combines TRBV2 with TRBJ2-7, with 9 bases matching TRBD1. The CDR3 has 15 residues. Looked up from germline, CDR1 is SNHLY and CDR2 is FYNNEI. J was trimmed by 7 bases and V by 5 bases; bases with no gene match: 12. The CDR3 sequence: CASSRTGASMGEQYF. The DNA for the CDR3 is TGTGCCAGCAGTAGGACAGGGGCTAGTATGGGAGAGCAGTACTTC.